This paragraph reports one TCR beta chain. CDR3 length: 13 amino acids. Germline V gene sequence: CDR1 DFQATT, CDR2 SNEGSKA (reference sequence). V was shortened by 1 base and J by 5 bases, with 11 bases between the two germline ends. Constant-segment primers served in 5'RACE that generated TCR alpha and TCR beta cDNA libraries bearing sample barcodes and UMIs. MiXCR, applied by TCRdb to the 5' RACE reads, yields one record per CDR3 protein. The data show about 190,000 distinct CDR3 sequences, about 18% seen once. The data belong to a study of T-cell memory formation after mild COVID-19. About the research overall: TCR clusters were mostly donor specific.

The J gene is TRBJ2-5, the V gene TRBV20-1, with D unresolved. The source is an adult woman who had mild COVID-19 (a few samples of this study predate the infection). Cell type and time point are not known. Sample: PBMCs or a T cell subset sorted from them (not recorded which). CDR3 coding DNA: TGCAGTGCTAGAGTCCCAGGAGCGGAGACCCAGTACTTC. Translating it yields CSARVPGAETQYF.